The 27 T cell receptor beta chains reported below all come from one sample, sequenced in a study of blood T cell repertoires in COVID-19. TCRdb keeps only in-frame clones here, not all; method: immunoSEQ multiplex PCR. The data contain roughly 200,000 clones, over 75% of them singletons. Sequences were obtained from peripheral blood. The origin of the receptors is a woman aged 40-49 years who had recovered from COVID-19.

The CDR3 DNA sequence: TGTGCCAGCAGCGCCACTTACGAGCAGTACTTC. It encodes CASSATYEQYF. This sequence joins TRBV5-5 and TRBJ2-7; D is ambiguous. The germline V gene encodes CDR1 SGHKS and CDR2 YYEKEE (reference sequence). This CDR3 has 11 amino acids. Deletions cut 4 bases from V and 4 bases from J, with 6 bases between.

This rearrangement joins TRBV6-6 to TRBJ2-5, with D possibly being TRBD1 (6 bases). CDR1 and CDR2 from the germline V gene are MNHNY and SVGAGI (reference sequence). The CDR3 has 13 amino acids. Trimming took off 7 bases at V and 5 bases at J, with 14 bases between the two ends. CDR3 region: CASTPWQGETQYF. CDR3 DNA sequence: TGTGCCAGCACCCCCTGGCAGGGGGAGACCCAGTACTTC.

The chain employs TRBV12-3 or TRBV12-4 and TRBJ1-2; TRBD1 might be the D (5 bases). V was clipped by 6 bases and J by 5 bases, with 13 bases between them. CDR3 length: 13 amino acids. CDR3 DNA: TGTGCCAGCAGCACAACCGGGACTTATGGCTACACCTTC. This gives the protein CASSTTGTYGYTF.

CDR3 DNA: TGTGCCAGCAGCAGCAGGCGTACTAATGAAAAACTGTTTTTT. Its translation: CASSSRRTNEKLFF. The chain links TRBV11-2 to TRBJ1-4; D not certain. Germline CDR1 reads SGHAT; CDR2 reads FQNNGV. Trimming removed 5 bases at V and 2 bases at J, with 9 bases between. The length of the CDR3 is 14 residues.

This rearrangement joins TRBV19 to TRBJ2-2; 7 bases align to TRBD2. From germline, CDR1 is LNHDA and CDR2 SQIVND (reference sequence). The CDR3 runs 16 residues. The ends lost 3 bases at V and 0 bases at J; junction bases unmatched: 4. The CDR3 spells CASSIFGLANTGELFF. The CDR3 DNA is TGTGCCAGTAGTATTTTTGGACTAGCGAACACCGGGGAGCTGTTTTTT.

The chain employs TRBV2 and TRBJ2-2; the D gene is possibly TRBD2 (7 bases). The germline V gene encodes CDR1 SNHLY and CDR2 FYNNEI. V gave up 5 bases and J gave up 4 bases, with 14 bases separating them. The CDR3 sequence is 15 residues long. Here the CDR3 DNA reads TGTGCCAGCAGTCAGAGGGGGGGTGGCACCGGGGAGCTGTTTTTT. Translated, it gives CASSQRGGGTGELFF.

The chain employs TRBV7-8 and TRBJ2-1; 11 bases are shared with TRBD2. Germline values: CDR1 SGHVS, CDR2 FQNEAQ. CDR3 length: 15 amino acids. V dropped 5 bases and J dropped 7; count of bases not matched to a gene: 7. The CDR3 nucleotides read TGTGCCAGCAGCGTTAGCGGGAGGGCTCGGAATGAGCAGTTCTTC. Its translation: CASSVSGRARNEQFF.

V is TRBV19 and J is TRBJ2-3, with D tentatively TRBD2 (5 bases). Deletions cut 3 bases from V and 0 bases from J, with 16 bases between. Germline CDR1 LNHDA, CDR2 SQIVND (reference sequence). The CDR3 is 17 amino acids. CDR3 sequence (DNA): TGTGCCAGTAGTATCAGTGCCCCGAGGGCTAGCACAGATACGCAGTATTTT. Amino acid sequence: CASSISAPRASTDTQYF.

The chain links TRBV29-1 to TRBJ2-7; D possibly corresponds to TRBD2 (6 bases). Per germline, CDR1 SQVTM and CDR2 ANQGSEA. Trimming stripped 1 base from V and 5 bases from J, with 12 bases between. The CDR3 sequence is 13 residues long. CDR3 DNA sequence: TGCAGCGTTGAAGGCCGGGCGGGAAACGAGCAGTACTTC. This encodes CSVEGRAGNEQYF.

The V call is TRBV28, the J call TRBJ2-2; D gene uncertain. CDR1 is MDHEN, CDR2 SYDVKM, per germline. V was trimmed by 1 base and J by 1 base, leaving 10 bases between them. This CDR3 region has 16 residues. CDR3 region: CASSLLGSQNTGELFF. The CDR3 DNA is TGTGCCAGCAGTTTATTGGGCAGCCAGAACACCGGGGAGCTGTTTTTT. Together with reference TRBV28 and TRBJ2-2, the CDR3 gives the full variable domain: DVKVTQSSRYLVKRTGEKVFLECVQDMDHENMFWYRQDPGLGLRLIYFSYDVKMKEKGDIPEGYSVSREKKERFSLILESASTNQTSMYLCASSLLGSQNTGELFFGEGSRLTVL.

The chain employs TRBV7-9 and TRBJ2-2; 8 nucleotides line up with TRBD2. Germline CDR1 reads SEHNR; CDR2 reads FQNEAQ (reference sequence). Losses at the gene ends were 5 bases for V and 6 bases for J; bases not matched to a gene: 8. The CDR3 extends over 15 amino acids. CDR3 bases: TGTGCCAGCAGCCCGTGGGGACTAGTTGCCGGGGAGCTGTTTTTT. Its protein is CASSPWGLVAGELFF. Based on the CDR3 plus reference TRBV7-9 and TRBJ2-2, the full variable domain is DTGVSQNPRHKITKRGQNVTFRCDPISEHNRLYWYRQTLGQGPEFLTYFQNEAQLEKSRLLSDRFSAERPKGSFSTLEIQRTEQGDSAMYLCASSPWGLVAGELFFGEGSRLTVL.

This clone was detected a few times. The chain carries TRBV19 and TRBJ2-3, with 9 bases that match TRBD2. The V segment lost 3 bases and the J segment 3 bases; nucleotides outside the gene matches: 19. Germline CDR1 reads LNHDA; CDR2 reads SQIVND (reference sequence). This CDR3 is built from 20 residues. CDR3 in amino acids: CASSITQTAGLAGSTDTQYF. In nucleotides, the CDR3 is TGTGCCAGTAGTATTACCCAAACAGCGGGTCTAGCGGGAAGTACAGATACGCAGTATTTT.

This clone was observed a single time. The V gene is TRBV5-1, the J gene TRBJ2-1; TRBD2 matches 8 bases. Losses at the gene ends were 3 bases for V and 8 bases for J; bases not matched to a gene: 10. The CDR3 covers 15 residues. CDR1 is SGHRS and CDR2 is YFSETQ in the germline V gene. The DNA of the CDR3 is TGCGCCAGCAGCTGGAGCGGGAGTAGTTTCGATGAGCAGTTCTTC. Residues: CASSWSGSSFDEQFF.

The chain joins TRBV6-2 or TRBV6-3 to TRBJ2-1, with D tentatively TRBD2 (6 bases). Germline CDR1 is MNHEY and CDR2 is SVGEGT. The CDR3 totals 17 residues. With 5 bases removed from V and 3 bases from J, the gap between germline ends came to 20 bases. CDR3 loop: CASSPPWERADYNEQFF. As DNA, the CDR3 is TGTGCCAGCAGTCCCCCTTGGGAGCGGGCGGACTACAATGAGCAGTTCTTC.

This chain connects TRBV10-3 to TRBJ2-7; TRBD2 matches at 9 bases. Unmatched junction bases numbered 6, after V lost 0 bases and J lost 0 bases. This CDR3 is built from 17 residues. Germline lookup yields CDR1 ENHRY and CDR2 SYGVKD. In nucleotides, the CDR3 is TGTGCCATCAGTGAGTCCGAACTAGCGGGCCGCTCCTACGAGCAGTACTTC. This gives the protein CAISESELAGRSYEQYF.

V is TRBV5-1 and J is TRBJ2-2; D may be TRBD2 (5 bases). The CDR3 extends over 14 amino acids. Germline V lookup: CDR1 SGHRS, CDR2 YFSETQ. Trimming removed 4 bases from V and 6 bases from J, with 13 bases in between. CDR3 region: CASSLNGNPGELFF. The CDR3 DNA reads TGCGCCAGCAGCCTAAACGGGAATCCCGGGGAGCTGTTTTTT.

This chain uses TRBV10-2 with TRBJ2-7, with 7 positions matching TRBD2. Germline V gene data show CDR1 as WSHSY and CDR2 as SAAADI. The length of the CDR3 is 15 residues. The V gene end was trimmed by 3 bases and the J gene end by 4 bases; junction bases not matched to a gene: 9. The CDR3 nucleotides are TGCGCCAGCAGTGACGGATTTTCTAGCGGATACGAGCAGTACTTC. Its translation is CASSDGFSSGYEQYF.

The chain joins TRBV18 to TRBJ1-2; 7 bases agree with TRBD1. The CDR3 is 14 amino acids. Trimming removed 6 bases from V and 0 bases from J; junction bases left unmatched: 4. CDR1 KGHSH and CDR2 LQKENI come from the germline V gene. The CDR3 region has the DNA TGTGCCAGCTCCCGGGACAGTACTAACTATGGCTACACCTTC. This sequence encodes CASSRDSTNYGYTF. Looking up the rest from reference TRBV18 and TRBJ1-2 gives the full variable domain: NAGVMQNPRHLVRRRGQEARLRCSPMKGHSHVYWYRQLPEEGLKFMVYLQKENIIDESGMPKERFSAEFPKEGPSILRIQQVVRGDSAAYFCASSRDSTNYGYTFGSGTRLTVV.

This sequence joins TRBV19 and TRBJ1-5; TRBD1 is a possible D gene (5 bases). Germline V gene lookup returns CDR1 LNHDA and CDR2 SQIVND (reference sequence). The ends were cut back, 1 base at V and 1 base at J, with 8 bases in the middle. The length of the CDR3 is 15 residues. CDR3 sequence (DNA): TGTGCCAGTAGTATAGGTGACAGAAGCAATCAGCCCCAGCATTTT. Its protein product is CASSIGDRSNQPQHF.

The chain employs TRBV21-1 and TRBJ2-5; the table's D call of TRBD1 was not tested on the DNA. TRBV21-1 is assigned pseudogene status. This CDR3 has 15 amino acids. DNA for the CDR3: TGTGCCAGCAGCAAAGGGCGGCAGGGGCGAGAGACCCAGTACTTC. This translates into CASSKGRQGRETQYF.

The chain has TRBV7-9 and TRBJ1-2; 9 bases fit TRBD1. V lost 1 base, J lost 7 bases, and 7 bases stayed unmatched. Germline loops: CDR1 SEHNR, CDR2 FQNEAQ (reference sequence). This CDR3 is built from 15 residues. The CDR3 nucleotides read TGTGCCAGCAGCTTAGGGACAGGGGATTTTGGTGGCTACACCTTC. Translating gives CASSLGTGDFGGYTF.

The rearrangement joins TRBV11-3 to TRBJ2-1, with a possible D match to TRBD1 (6 bases). The CDR3 consists of 14 residues. The germline CDR1 and CDR2 sequences are SGHNT and YENEEA. Trimming took 5 bases from V and 3 from J, leaving 11 bases between them. The DNA for the CDR3 is TGTGCCAGCAGCGAGGACAGTATCTACAATGAGCAGTTCTTC. Translation: CASSEDSIYNEQFF.

This chain uses TRBV6-5 with TRBJ2-5; D perhaps matches TRBD2 (5 bases). Per germline, CDR1 MNHEY and CDR2 SVGAGI. V was cut by 8 bases and J by 5 bases, with 12 bases left in between. The CDR3 sequence is 12 residues long. CDR3 sequence reads: CASGYRGETQYF. In DNA, the CDR3 is TGTGCCAGCGGATACAGAGGGGAGACCCAGTACTTC.

The chain is built from TRBV27 and TRBJ2-6; no firm D call. This CDR3 has 15 amino acids. Germline values: CDR1 MNHEY, CDR2 SMNVEV (reference sequence). Trimming took off 1 base at V and 0 bases at J, with 4 bases between the two ends. CDR3 DNA sequence: TGTGCCAGCAGTTTATTCAGCTCTGGGGCCAACGTCCTGACTTTC. The encoded protein is CASSLFSSGANVLTF.

This chain joins TRBV9 and TRBJ2-1; D might be TRBD2 (6 bases). The V gene lost 3 bases and the J gene lost 4 bases, with 11 bases spanning the gap. The germline V gene has CDR1 SGDLS and CDR2 YYNGEE. The CDR3 covers 14 residues. The CDR3 DNA is TGTGCCAGCAGCGGGGACTCCCCATACAATGAGCAGTTCTTC. Translated: CASSGDSPYNEQFF.

In its sample, this clone was seen once. The gene calls are TRBV28 and TRBJ2-1; D might be TRBD2 (6 bases). Germline CDR1 is MDHEN and CDR2 is SYDVKM. The V and J ends lost 3 bases and 0 bases respectively, with 12 bases between them. The CDR3 is made up of 16 amino acids. The CDR3 loop is CASSLLFGGSYNEQFF. The CDR3 DNA is TGTGCCAGCAGTTTGCTATTCGGGGGCTCCTACAATGAGCAGTTCTTC.

The chain carries TRBV6-5 and TRBJ1-6, with a tentative D call TRBD1 (5 bases). The CDR3 is 16 residues long. V shed 2 bases and J shed 10 bases, with 18 bases lying between them. Germline assignment: CDR1 MNHEY and CDR2 SVGAGI. CDR3 DNA sequence: TGTGCCAGCAGTTACACCATTACTACAAGGGGATCACCCCTCCACTTT. Protein sequence: CASSYTITTRGSPLHF.